These 15 T cell receptor beta chains were sequenced from one sample in a study of sequential checkpoint blockade in melanoma (dated by TCRdb to about 2019). This specimen's treatment or condition label, per the study, means: randomized to nivolumab then ipilimumab (arm A) or the reverse (arm B). Library preparation employed the immunoSEQ multiplex PCR assay. Not all clones reach the TCRdb copy of this immuneACCESS table, which keeps in-frame sequences only. Checked studies attribute under half of the gap to unresolved V genes and leave the rest unexplained. The sample data list some 21,000 clones, and roughly 78% of these were observed just once. The leading ten clones occupy roughly 11% of the sample. The sample was CD8+ T cells sorted from blood (inferred from file names), taken from a patient given nivolumab and ipilimumab in sequence. All receptors come from a human donor with melanoma.

Note on this clone: The same CDR3 arises from other DNA sequences in this sample as well. The J gene is TRBJ1-1, the V gene TRBV18; the D is unclear. The V end was cut by 3 bases, the J end by 4 bases, with 9 bases between. This CDR3 is 13 amino acids long. CDR1 and CDR2 (germline): KGHSH, LQKENI. The CDR3 sequence is CASSPPGTTEAFF. Here the CDR3 DNA reads TGTGCCAGCTCACCGCCGGGTACCACTGAAGCTTTCTTT.

The V gene is TRBV12-5, the J gene TRBJ2-7, with no clear D. The CDR3 is made up of 13 amino acids. The V end lost 1 base, the J end lost 6 bases, and 10 bases lay between the germline ends. Germline CDR1 reads LGHNT; CDR2 reads FRNRAP. CDR3 amino acids: CASGLGGLVEQYF. The CDR3 DNA follows: TGTGCTAGTGGTTTGGGAGGCCTGGTCGAGCAGTACTTC.

The chain recombines TRBV28 with TRBJ1-3; D not resolved. V lost 10 bases, J lost 0 bases, and 16 bases lay in between. The CDR3 is 15 residues long. Looked up from germline, CDR1 is MDHEN and CDR2 is SYDVKM. Here the CDR3 DNA reads TGTGCCACCAGGAGGCAATCGTCCTCTGGAAACACCATATATTTT. Protein product: CATRRQSSSGNTIYF.

This chain joins TRBV28 and TRBJ2-2; 11 bases match TRBD2. V lost 5 bases and J lost 4; bases outside the gene matches: 6. Per germline, CDR1 MDHEN and CDR2 SYDVKM. The CDR3 has 16 residues. The CDR3 loop is CASSILAGGVTGELFF. DNA for the CDR3: TGTGCCAGCAGTATTTTAGCGGGAGGGGTCACCGGGGAGCTGTTTTTT.

The CDR3: CASSHPTRDYEQFF. CDR3 coding DNA: TGCGCCAGCAGCCACCCCACCCGGGACTATGAGCAGTTCTTC. The chain is built from TRBV4-1 and TRBJ2-1; D perhaps matches TRBD2 (6 bases). Trimming pared 3 bases from V and 8 bases from J, leaving 14 bases between. Germline-derived CDR1 and CDR2 are MGHRA and YSYEKL. The CDR3 totals 14 residues.

The chain employs TRBV27 and TRBJ2-1, with 11 bases identical to TRBD2. V shed 5 bases and J 4 bases; nucleotides not matched to a gene: 1. The CDR3 has 14 amino acids. Germline V gene data show CDR1 as MNHEY and CDR2 as SMNVEV (reference sequence). CDR3 bases: TGTGCCAGCAGTGGGACTAGCGGTTACAATGAGCAGTTCTTC. Protein sequence: CASSGTSGYNEQFF.

The chain recombines TRBV18 with TRBJ2-7; perhaps TRBD1 as D (6 bases). CDR1 KGHSH and CDR2 LQKENI come from the germline V gene. This CDR3 has 16 amino acids. V lost 2 bases and J lost 7, with 21 bases in between. The DNA for the CDR3 is TGTGCCAGCTCACCAGATCAGCTGATGGGGGCTCGAGAGCAGTACTTC. Translated: CASSPDQLMGAREQYF.

This clone was detected only once. The rearrangement links TRBV27 to TRBJ1-1; the D gene is possibly TRBD1 (5 bases). Trimming removed 2 bases at V and 6 bases at J, with 13 bases between. Germline lookup yields CDR1 MNHEY and CDR2 SMNVEV (reference sequence). This CDR3 comprises 14 residues. The CDR3 region has the DNA TGTGCCAGCAGTTTACTCGGCAGGGAGGCTGAAGCTTTCTTT. It yields the protein CASSLLGREAEAFF.

The chain has TRBV7-9 and TRBJ1-3; D unclear. The V end lost 4 bases, the J end lost 0 bases, and 7 bases lay between the germline ends. The CDR3 covers 14 residues. Germline CDR1 is SEHNR and CDR2 is FQNEAQ (reference sequence). The CDR3 coding sequence is TGTGCCAGCAGCTCAGGTATCTCTGGAAACACCATATATTTT. Protein sequence: CASSSGISGNTIYF.

This clone was detected a few times. This chain connects TRBV11-2 to TRBJ1-3; 8 bases are a match to TRBD1. The CDR3 consists of 17 residues. V was pared by 4 bases and J by 0 bases, with 8 bases of the junction left unmatched. The germline gives CDR1 SGHAT, CDR2 FQNNGV. CDR3 amino acids: CASSSQGGTGSGNTIYF. DNA of the CDR3: TGTGCCAGCAGCTCCCAGGGAGGGACAGGCTCTGGAAACACCATATATTTT.

The rearrangement joins TRBV7-9 to TRBJ1-5, with TRBD1 matching over 9 bases. J gave up 5 bases and V 4 bases, and 12 bases lay outside the gene matches. The CDR3 is 17 amino acids. Germline loops: CDR1 SEHNR, CDR2 FQNEAQ (reference sequence). The CDR3 nucleotides are TGTGCCAGCAGCTCCGGGCCCGGGACAGGGAACGATCAGCCCCAGCATTTT. This encodes CASSSGPGTGNDQPQHF. Based on the CDR3 plus reference TRBV7-9 and TRBJ1-5, the full variable domain is DTGVSQNPRHKITKRGQNVTFRCDPISEHNRLYWYRQTLGQGPEFLTYFQNEAQLEKSRLLSDRFSAERPKGSFSTLEIQRTEQGDSAMYLCASSSGPGTGNDQPQHFGDGTRLSIL.

About this clone: The junction departs from germline at one end; a sequencing error may be responsible. CDR3 nucleotide sequence: TGTGCCAGCAGTTACTCGGGGGCGCCCCTATCCTCCGAGCAGTACTTC. Its translation is CASSYSGAPLSSEQYF. V is TRBV6-6 and J is TRBJ2-7, with D perhaps matching TRBD1 (6 bases). Germline V lookup: CDR1 MNHNY, CDR2 SVGAGI (reference sequence). The CDR3 extends over 16 amino acids.

In DNA form, the CDR3 reads TGTGCCAGCAGCGGGGGACTCCCCGGTTTGGTTGAGCAGTTCTTC. As protein: CASSGGLPGLVEQFF. The genes are TRBV7-9 and TRBJ2-1, with TRBD2 as a possible D gene (6 bases). Trimming took 5 bases from V and 9 from J, leaving 20 bases between them. CDR1 is SEHNR, CDR2 FQNEAQ, per germline (reference sequence). The CDR3 has 15 residues. The entire variable domain, with the rest obtained from reference TRBV7-9 and TRBJ2-1, is as follows: DTGVSQNPRHKITKRGQNVTFRCDPISEHNRLYWYRQTLGQGPEFLTYFQNEAQLEKSRLLSDRFSAERPKGSFSTLEIQRTEQGDSAMYLCASSGGLPGLVEQFFGPGTRLTVL.

CDR3 nucleotides: TGTGCCAGCAGTCCCGGGGGACTTGGGAGCTCCTACGAGCAGTACTTC. Translated: CASSPGGLGSSYEQYF. V and J are TRBV28 and TRBJ2-5; D might be TRBD2 (6 bases). The J call may be faulty, since TRBJ2-7 better matches the DNA end. The CDR3 runs 16 residues. The germline V gene encodes CDR1 MDHEN and CDR2 SYDVKM.

This clone was detected only a few times. The chain joins TRBV7-3 to TRBJ2-1; 8 bases map to TRBD1. The ends lost 0 bases at V and 7 bases at J; junction bases unmatched: 5. The length of the CDR3 is 15 residues. The germline V gene has CDR1 SGHTA and CDR2 FQGTGA. CDR3 in amino acids: CASSLTRTGRNEQFF. The CDR3 DNA follows: TGTGCCAGCAGCTTAACTAGGACAGGGAGGAATGAGCAGTTCTTC.